This T cell receptor (beta chain) derives from a study of type 1 regulatory T cells. Overall study: An in vitro protocol generated T-allo10, a Tr1-enriched, alloantigen-specific CD4 T cell product.

V was shortened by 0 bases and J by 0 bases, with 15 bases between the two germline ends. CDR1 and CDR2 from the germline V gene are LNHDA and SQIVND (reference sequence). The length of the CDR3 is 18 residues. Comment on this clonotype: Its cognate antigen is unknown.

A single record per CDR3 protein comes from TCRdb applying MiXCR to the reads. The sample holds about 68,000 distinct CDR3 sequences; 63% are singletons and the top ten take about 8%. The rearrangement links TRBV19 to TRBJ1-5; D perhaps matches TRBD1 (5 bases). The sample consisted of cultured T cells, either the whole culture or a sorted T cell fraction (not recorded which). Regarding subset: Tr1-enriched cell product generated in vitro against host alloantigens. This receptor was identified in a human donor in good health. The CDR3 sequence: CASSIDRATANSNQPQHF. The CDR3 DNA reads as TGTGCCAGTAGTATAGATCGGGCGACAGCTAATAGCAATCAGCCCCAGCATTTT.